This T cell receptor beta chain stems from a study of CD8+CD57+ T cells in acquired aplastic anemia. Study-level points and caveats: A set of around 30 CD8+ CDR3 sequences was shared between patients and controls, and these sequences appeared highly expressed in patients.

Individuals selected for sequencing had exhibited CD8+CD57+ cell expansion on flow cytometry. This CDR3 is built from 14 residues. Germline trimming cut 1 base from V and 2 bases from J; bases unmatched to any gene: 4. Germline lookup yields CDR1 DFQATT and CDR2 SNEGSKA (reference sequence). The study profiled TCR beta VDJ and CDR3 using genomic DNA as template. TCRdb used MiXCR to reprocess the reads, holding one entry per CDR3 protein. The sample contains under 350,000 distinct CDR3 sequences, roughly 61% of which appear only once. Regarding this clonotype: Its target is unknown.

Sequenced sample: sorted CD4+, CD8+, or CD8+CD57+ T cells (not recorded which) from PBMCs. The rearrangement joins TRBV20-1 to TRBJ2-5; 7 bases agree with TRBD2. The receptor was isolated from a human donor with aplastic anemia. CDR3 amino acids: CSARAGGGQETQYF. The CDR3, as DNA: TGCAGTGCTAGAGCTGGGGGGGGGCAAGAGACCCAGTACTTC.